The 2 T cell receptor beta chains below come from one sample, sequenced in a study of tumor-infiltrating lymphocytes in primary liver carcinoma. cDNA specific to TCR beta was made from 500 ng of total RNA, with a constant-region primer employed for priming. Three rounds of nested multiplex PCR with slightly modified ARM-PCR produced TCR beta libraries. Two initial PCR rounds of approximately 10 cycles each paired TRBV1-TRBV30 forward primers with a C-beta reverse primer. TCRdb itself ran the multiplex PCR reads through MiXCR, one entry per CDR3 protein. The profile covers approximately 120,000 distinct CDR3 sequences, with under 65% appearing a single time and 8.4% taken by the ten largest. Total RNA and DNA came together from around 20-30 mg of bulk tissue without cell sorting. Specimen: liver tumor tissue from sampling region 3. As for subset: tumor region T3, left-lateral pole. Receptors originate from a woman aged 55-69 years with primary liver carcinoma and hepatitis B virus infection.

On this clonotype itself: A clone one base away is much larger, so this may be a read error. The J gene is TRBJ2-1, the V gene TRBV5-6; D uncertain. Germline-derived CDR1 and CDR2 are SGHDT and YYEEEE. The CDR3 consists of 15 residues. The CDR3 DNA is TGTGTCAGCAGCTCGGACGGGCGCTCCTACAATGAGCAGTTCTTC. Encoded protein: CVSSSDGRSYNEQFF.

Comments on this clonotype: The CDR3 carries no conserved terminal phenylalanine or tryptophan, so it likely arises from a read error. This chain uses TRBV4-2 with TRBJ1-1, with D unclear. Trimming shortened V by 0 bases and J by 5 bases, and 16 bases separated the two germline ends. The germline V gene encodes CDR1 LGHNA and CDR2 YNFKEQ. The length of the CDR3 is 16 residues. The CDR3 bases are TGTGCCAGCAGCCAAGAAGGTGGTGTTGTAGTAACTGAAGCTTTCCTT. Protein product: CASSQEGGVVVTEAFL.